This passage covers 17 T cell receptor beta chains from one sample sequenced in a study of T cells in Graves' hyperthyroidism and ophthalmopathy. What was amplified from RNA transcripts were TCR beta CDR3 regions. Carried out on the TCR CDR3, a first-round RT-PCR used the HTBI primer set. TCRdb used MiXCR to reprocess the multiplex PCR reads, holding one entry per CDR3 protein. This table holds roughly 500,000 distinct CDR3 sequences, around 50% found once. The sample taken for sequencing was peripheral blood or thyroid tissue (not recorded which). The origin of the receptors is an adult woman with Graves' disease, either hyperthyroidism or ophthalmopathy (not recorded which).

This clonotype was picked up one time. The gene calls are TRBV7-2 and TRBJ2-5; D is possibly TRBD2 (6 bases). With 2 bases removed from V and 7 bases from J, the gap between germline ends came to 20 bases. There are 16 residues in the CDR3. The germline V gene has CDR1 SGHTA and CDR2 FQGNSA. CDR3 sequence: CASSLSGLFDAGTQYF. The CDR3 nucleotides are TGTGCCAGCAGCTTAAGCGGGCTCTTCGACGCTGGGACCCAGTACTTC.

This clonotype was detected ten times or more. In DNA, the CDR3 is TGTGCCAGCAGCCAACACAGGGGAAATAGCTACACCTTC. Residues: CASSQHRGNSYTF. The chain carries TRBV4-2 and TRBJ1-2; 7 positions agree with TRBD1. This CDR3 is built from 13 residues. Germline V gene data show CDR1 as LGHNA and CDR2 as YNFKEQ. V gave up 2 bases and J gave up 9 bases; unmatched junction bases: 6.

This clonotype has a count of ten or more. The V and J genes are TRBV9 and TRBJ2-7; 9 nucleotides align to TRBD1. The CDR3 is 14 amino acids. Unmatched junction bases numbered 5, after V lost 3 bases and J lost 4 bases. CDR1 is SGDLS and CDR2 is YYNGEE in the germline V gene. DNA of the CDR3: TGTGCCAGCAGCGAGCTGGACAGGGGTTACGAGCAGTACTTC. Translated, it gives CASSELDRGYEQYF.

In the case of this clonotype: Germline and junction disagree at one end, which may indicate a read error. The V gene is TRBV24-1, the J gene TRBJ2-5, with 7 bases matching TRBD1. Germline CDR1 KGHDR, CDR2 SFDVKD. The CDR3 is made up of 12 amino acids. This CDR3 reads CPTTGVGETQYF. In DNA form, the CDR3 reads TGTCCCACTACAGGGGTCGGGGAGACCCAGTACTTC.

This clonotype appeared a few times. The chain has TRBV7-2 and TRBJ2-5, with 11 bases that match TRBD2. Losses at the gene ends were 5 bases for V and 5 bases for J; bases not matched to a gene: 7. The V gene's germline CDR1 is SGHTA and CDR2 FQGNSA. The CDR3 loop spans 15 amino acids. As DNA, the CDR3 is TGTGCCAGCAGCACCACTAGCGGGAGCTGGGAGACCCAGTACTTC. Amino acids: CASSTTSGSWETQYF.

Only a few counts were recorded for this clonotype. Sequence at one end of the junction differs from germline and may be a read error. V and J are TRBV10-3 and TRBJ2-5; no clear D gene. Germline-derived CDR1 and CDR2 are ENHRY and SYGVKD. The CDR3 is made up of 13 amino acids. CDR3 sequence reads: CASSPDAQETQYF. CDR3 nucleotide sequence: TGTGCCAGCAGTCCAGATGCACAAGAGACCCAGTACTTC.

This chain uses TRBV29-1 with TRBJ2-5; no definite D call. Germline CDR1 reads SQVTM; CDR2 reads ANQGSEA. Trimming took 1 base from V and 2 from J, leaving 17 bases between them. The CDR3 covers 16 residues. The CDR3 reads CSVEGGTVYEQETQYF. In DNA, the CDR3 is TGCAGCGTTGAAGGGGGAACAGTGTACGAGCAAGAGACCCAGTACTTC.

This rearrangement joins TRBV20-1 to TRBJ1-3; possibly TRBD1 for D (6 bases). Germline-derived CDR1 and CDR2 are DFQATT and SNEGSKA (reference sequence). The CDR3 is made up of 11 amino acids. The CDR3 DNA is TGCAGCACAGGGTCTGGAAACACCATATATTTT. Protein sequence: CSTGSGNTIYF.

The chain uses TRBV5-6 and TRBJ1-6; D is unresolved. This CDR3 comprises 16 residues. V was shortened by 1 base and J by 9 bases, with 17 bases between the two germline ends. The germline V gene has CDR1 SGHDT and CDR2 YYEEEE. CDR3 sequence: CASSLIAWGVGSPLHF. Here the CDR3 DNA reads TGTGCCAGCAGCTTGATCGCGTGGGGAGTCGGTTCACCCCTCCACTTT.

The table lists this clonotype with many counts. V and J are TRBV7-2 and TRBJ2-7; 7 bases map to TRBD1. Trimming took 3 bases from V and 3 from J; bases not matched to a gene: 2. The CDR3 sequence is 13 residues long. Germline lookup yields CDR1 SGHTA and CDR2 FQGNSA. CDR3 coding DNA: TGTGCCAGCAGCTTGGGACAGCACTACGAGCAGTACTTC. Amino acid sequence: CASSLGQHYEQYF.

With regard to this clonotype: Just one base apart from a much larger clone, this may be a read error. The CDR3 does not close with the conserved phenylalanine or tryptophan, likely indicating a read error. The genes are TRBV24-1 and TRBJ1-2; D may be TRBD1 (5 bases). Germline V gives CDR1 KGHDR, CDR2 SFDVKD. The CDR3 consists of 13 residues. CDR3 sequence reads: CASSLRQPNGYTS. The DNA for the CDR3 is TGTGCCAGCAGTTTGAGACAGCCGAATGGCTACACCTCC.

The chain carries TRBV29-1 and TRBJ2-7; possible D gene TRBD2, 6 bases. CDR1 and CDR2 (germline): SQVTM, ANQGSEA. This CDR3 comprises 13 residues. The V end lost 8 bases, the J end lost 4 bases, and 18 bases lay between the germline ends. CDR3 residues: CSIHGGTVYEQYF. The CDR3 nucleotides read TGCAGCATACACGGGGGAACAGTGTACGAGCAGTACTTC.

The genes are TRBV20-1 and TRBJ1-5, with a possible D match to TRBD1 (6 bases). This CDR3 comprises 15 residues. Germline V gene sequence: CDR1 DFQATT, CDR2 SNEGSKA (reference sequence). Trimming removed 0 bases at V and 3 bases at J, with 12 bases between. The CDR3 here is CSAREGSGDNQPQHF. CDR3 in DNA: TGCAGTGCTAGAGAAGGGTCAGGGGACAATCAGCCCCAGCATTTT.

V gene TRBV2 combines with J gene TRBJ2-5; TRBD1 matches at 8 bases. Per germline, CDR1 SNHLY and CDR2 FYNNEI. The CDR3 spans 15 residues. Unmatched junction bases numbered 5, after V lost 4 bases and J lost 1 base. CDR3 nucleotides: TGTGCCAGCAGTGCCCCGGGACAGGTCCAAGAGACCCAGTACTTC. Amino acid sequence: CASSAPGQVQETQYF.

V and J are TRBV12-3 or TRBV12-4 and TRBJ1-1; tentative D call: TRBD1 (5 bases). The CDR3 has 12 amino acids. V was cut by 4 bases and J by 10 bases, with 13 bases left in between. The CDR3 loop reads CASSWGLAGAFF. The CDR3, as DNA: TGTGCCAGCAGTTGGGGACTAGCGGGAGCTTTCTTT.

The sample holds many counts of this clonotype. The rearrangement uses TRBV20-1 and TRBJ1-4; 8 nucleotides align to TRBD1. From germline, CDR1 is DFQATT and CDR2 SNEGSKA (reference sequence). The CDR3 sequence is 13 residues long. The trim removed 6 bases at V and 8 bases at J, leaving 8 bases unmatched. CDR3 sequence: CSALDRASEKLFF. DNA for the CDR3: TGCAGTGCCCTGGACAGGGCAAGCGAAAAACTGTTTTTT.

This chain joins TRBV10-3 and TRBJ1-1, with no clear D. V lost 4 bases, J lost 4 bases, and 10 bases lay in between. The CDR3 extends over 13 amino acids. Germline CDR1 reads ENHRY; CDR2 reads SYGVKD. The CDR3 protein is CAISVQSATEAFF. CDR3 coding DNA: TGTGCCATCAGTGTGCAGAGTGCCACTGAAGCTTTCTTT.